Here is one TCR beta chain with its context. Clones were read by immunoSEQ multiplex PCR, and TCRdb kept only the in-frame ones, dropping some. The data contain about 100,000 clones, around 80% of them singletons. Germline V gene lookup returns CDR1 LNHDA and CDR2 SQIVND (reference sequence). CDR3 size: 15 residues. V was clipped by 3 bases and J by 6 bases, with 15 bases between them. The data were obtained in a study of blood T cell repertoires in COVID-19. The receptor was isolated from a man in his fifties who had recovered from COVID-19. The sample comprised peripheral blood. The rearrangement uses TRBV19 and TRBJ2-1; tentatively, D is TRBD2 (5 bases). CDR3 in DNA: TGTGCCAGTAGTATGTCGGGAAAAGGGCCCAATGAGCAGTTCTTC. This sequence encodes CASSMSGKGPNEQFF. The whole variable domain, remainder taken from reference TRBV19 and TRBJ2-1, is DGGITQSPKYLFRKEGQNVTLSCEQNLNHDAMYWYRQDPGQGLRLIYYSQIVNDFQKGDIAEGYSVSREKKESFPLTVTSAQKNPTAFYLCASSMSGKGPNEQFFGPGTRLTVL.